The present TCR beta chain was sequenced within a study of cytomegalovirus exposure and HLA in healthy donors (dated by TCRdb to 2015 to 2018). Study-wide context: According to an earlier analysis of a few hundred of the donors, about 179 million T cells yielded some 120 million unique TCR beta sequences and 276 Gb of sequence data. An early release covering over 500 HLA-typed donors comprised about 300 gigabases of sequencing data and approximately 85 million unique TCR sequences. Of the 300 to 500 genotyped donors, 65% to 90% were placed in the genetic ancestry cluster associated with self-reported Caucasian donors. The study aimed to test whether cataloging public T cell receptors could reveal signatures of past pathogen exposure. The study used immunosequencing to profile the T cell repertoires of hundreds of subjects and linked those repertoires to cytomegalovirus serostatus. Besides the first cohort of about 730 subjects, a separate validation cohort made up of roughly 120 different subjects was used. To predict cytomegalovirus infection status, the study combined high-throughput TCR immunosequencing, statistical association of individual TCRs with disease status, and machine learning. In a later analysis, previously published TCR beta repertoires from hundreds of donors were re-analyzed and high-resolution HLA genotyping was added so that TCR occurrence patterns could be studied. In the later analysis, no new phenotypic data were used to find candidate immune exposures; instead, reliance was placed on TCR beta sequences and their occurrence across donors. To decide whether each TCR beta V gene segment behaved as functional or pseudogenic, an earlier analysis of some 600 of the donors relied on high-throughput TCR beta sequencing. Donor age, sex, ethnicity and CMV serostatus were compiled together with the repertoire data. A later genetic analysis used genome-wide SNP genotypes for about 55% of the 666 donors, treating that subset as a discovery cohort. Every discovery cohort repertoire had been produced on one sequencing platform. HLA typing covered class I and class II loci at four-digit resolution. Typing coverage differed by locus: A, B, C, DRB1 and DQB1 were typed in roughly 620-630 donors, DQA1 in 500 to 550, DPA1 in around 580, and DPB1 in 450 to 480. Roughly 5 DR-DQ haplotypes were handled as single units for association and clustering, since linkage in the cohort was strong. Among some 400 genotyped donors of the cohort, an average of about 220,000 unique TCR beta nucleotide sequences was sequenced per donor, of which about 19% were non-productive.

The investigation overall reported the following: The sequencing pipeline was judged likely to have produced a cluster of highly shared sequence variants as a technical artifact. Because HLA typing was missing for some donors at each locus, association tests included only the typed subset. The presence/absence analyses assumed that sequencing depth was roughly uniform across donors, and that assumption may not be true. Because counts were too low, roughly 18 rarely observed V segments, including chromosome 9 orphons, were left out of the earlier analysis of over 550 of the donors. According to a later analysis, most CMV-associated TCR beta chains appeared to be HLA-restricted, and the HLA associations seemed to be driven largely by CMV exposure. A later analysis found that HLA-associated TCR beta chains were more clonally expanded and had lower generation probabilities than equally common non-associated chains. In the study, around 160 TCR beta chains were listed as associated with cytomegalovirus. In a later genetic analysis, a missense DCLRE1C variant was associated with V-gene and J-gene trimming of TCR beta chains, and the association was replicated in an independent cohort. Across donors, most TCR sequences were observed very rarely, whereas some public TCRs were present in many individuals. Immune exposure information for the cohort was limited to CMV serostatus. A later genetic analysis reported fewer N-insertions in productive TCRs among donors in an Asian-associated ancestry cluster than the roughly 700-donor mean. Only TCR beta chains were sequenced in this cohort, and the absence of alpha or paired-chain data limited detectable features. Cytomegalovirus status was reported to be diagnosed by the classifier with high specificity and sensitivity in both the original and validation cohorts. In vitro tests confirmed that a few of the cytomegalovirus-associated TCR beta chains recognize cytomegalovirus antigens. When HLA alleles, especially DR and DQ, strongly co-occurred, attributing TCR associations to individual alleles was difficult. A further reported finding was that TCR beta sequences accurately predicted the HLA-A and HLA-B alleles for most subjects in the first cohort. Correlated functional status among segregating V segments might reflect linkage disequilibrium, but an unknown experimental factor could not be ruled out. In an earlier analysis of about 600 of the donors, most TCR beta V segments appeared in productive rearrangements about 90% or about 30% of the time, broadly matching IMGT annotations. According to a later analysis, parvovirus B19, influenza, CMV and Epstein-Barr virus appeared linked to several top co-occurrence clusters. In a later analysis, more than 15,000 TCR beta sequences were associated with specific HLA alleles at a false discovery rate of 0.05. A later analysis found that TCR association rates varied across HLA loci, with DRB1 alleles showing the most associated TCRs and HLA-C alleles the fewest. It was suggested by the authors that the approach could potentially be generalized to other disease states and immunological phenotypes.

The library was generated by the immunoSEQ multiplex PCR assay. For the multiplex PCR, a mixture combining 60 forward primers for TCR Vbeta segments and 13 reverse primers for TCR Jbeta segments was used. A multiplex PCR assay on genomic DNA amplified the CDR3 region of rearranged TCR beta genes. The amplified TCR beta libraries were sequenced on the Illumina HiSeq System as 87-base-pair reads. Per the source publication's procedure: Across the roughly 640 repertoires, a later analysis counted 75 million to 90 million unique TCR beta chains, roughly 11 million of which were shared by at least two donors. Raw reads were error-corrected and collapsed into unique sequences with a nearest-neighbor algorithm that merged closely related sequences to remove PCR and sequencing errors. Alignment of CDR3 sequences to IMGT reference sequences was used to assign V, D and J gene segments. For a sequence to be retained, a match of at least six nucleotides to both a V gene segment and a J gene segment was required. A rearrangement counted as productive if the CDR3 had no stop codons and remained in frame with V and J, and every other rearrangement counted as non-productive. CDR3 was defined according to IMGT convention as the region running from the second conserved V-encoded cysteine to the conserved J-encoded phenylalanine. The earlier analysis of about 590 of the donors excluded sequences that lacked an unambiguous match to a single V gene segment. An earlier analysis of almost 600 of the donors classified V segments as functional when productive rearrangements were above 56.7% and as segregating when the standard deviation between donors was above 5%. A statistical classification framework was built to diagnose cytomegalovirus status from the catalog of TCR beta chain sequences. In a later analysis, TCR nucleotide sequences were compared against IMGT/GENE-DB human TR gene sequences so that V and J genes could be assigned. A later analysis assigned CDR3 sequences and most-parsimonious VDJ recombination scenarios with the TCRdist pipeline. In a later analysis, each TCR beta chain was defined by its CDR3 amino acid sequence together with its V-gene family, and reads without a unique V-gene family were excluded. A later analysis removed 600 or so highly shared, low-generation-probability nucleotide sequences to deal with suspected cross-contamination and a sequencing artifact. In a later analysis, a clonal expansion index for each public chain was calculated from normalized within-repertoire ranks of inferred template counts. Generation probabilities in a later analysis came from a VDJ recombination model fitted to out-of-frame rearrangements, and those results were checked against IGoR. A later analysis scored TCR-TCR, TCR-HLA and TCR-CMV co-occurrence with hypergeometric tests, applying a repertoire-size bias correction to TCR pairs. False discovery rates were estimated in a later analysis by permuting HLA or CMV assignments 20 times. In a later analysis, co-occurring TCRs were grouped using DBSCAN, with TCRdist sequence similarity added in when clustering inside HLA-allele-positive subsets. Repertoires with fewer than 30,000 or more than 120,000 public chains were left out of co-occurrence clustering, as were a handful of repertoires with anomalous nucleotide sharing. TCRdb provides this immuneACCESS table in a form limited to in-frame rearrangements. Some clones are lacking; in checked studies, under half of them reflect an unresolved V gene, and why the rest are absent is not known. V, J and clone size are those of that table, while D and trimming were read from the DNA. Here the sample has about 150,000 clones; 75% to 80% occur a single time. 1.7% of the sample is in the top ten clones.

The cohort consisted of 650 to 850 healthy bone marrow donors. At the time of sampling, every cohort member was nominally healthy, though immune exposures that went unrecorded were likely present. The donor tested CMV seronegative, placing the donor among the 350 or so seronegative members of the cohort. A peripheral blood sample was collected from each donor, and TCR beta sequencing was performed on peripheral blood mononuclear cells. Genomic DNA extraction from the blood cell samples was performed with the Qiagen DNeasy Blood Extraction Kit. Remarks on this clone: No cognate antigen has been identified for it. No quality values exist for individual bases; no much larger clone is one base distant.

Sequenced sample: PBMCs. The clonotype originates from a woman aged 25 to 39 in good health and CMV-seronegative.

CDR3 protein: CAWSVVHRATYGYTF. In nucleotide form, the sequence is TGTGCCTGGAGTGTGGTTCACAGGGCTACCTATGGCTACACCTTC. The rearranged chain carries TRBV30 and TRBJ1-2; the D gene is possibly TRBD1, with 6 bases matching. The CDR3 goes from the cysteine to the phenylalanine over 15 residues. Only the CDR3 DNA is retained, 45 bases long and in frame from the first base. The germline ends are 15 bases apart after V is trimmed by 0 bases and J by 4 bases. As encoded in the germline V gene (reference sequence), CDR1 is GTSNPN while CDR2 is SVGIG.